The entry below describes one T cell receptor (beta chain). The antigen remains unidentified. The source of the sample is a study of CD8+ T cells in alopecia areata. Overall study: Dosing spanned 6 to 18 months on tofacitinib, then 6 months off drug.

TCR sequencing used cDNA made by reverse transcription of extracted RNA. Generated by immunoSEQ multiplex PCR, the TCRdb table keeps only in-frame clones and is missing some. The sample lists 150,000 to 200,000 clones; approximately 57% were seen once. Treatment indicated: oral pan-JAK inhibitor, 5-10 mg twice daily. V lost 4 bases, J lost 8 bases, and 13 bases lay in between. CDR3 size: 13 residues. CDR1 is SGHRS, CDR2 YFSETQ, per germline. Study-level points and caveats: Scalp clonality decreased significantly with tofacitinib, and so did expanded CD8+ clones among the top 100. It was lesional scalp, especially alopecia totalis/universalis, that showed higher clonality than normal scalp. Many expanded lesional clones remained in scalp and blood on tofacitinib.

The chain is built from TRBV5-1 and TRBJ2-1; D call uncertain. The sequences come from CD4+ T cells sorted from blood, collected at week 24, from a patient treated with tofacitinib. This receptor was taken from a human donor with alopecia areata. CDR3 amino acids: CASSTGVSDEQFF. CDR3 sequence (DNA): TGCGCCAGCAGCACCGGAGTTAGTGATGAGCAGTTCTTC. The full variable domain, rest sourced from reference TRBV5-1 and TRBJ2-1, is KAGVTQTPRYLIKTRGQQVTLSCSPISGHRSVSWYQQTPGQGLQFLFEYFSETQRNKGNFPGRFSGRQFSNSRSEMNVSTLELGDSALYLCASSTGVSDEQFFGPGTRLTVL.